These 29 T cell receptor beta chains originate from one sample sequenced in a study of blood T cell repertoires in COVID-19 (dated by TCRdb to the early 2020s). The library was made by the immunoSEQ multiplex PCR assay. TCRdb carries this immuneACCESS record with in-frame sequences only. Its versions omit some clonotypes, under half of them owing to an unresolved V gene in the studies checked, with the rest unexplained. The sample table lists 50,000 to 55,000 clones, 70% to 85% of them with a count of one. Jointly, the top ten make up approximately 10% of the sample. The source material was peripheral blood. These receptors were collected from a man older than 75 with COVID-19, enrolled during active disease.

The J gene is TRBJ1-1, the V gene TRBV19; no firm D call. Germline V gene sequence: CDR1 LNHDA, CDR2 SQIVND (reference sequence). V gave up 7 bases and J gave up 2 bases, with 11 bases separating them. The CDR3 contains 13 residues. The CDR3 loop is CASTPTDNTEAFF. The CDR3 region has the DNA TGTGCCAGTACCCCTACAGATAACACTGAAGCTTTCTTT.

V and J are TRBV7-2 and TRBJ1-1, with 7 bases aligning to TRBD1. Per the germline V gene, CDR1 is SGHTA and CDR2 is FQGNSA. This CDR3 is 14 amino acids long. The ends lost 5 bases at V and 1 base at J; junction bases unmatched: 4. The chain's CDR3 is CASSRGQKNTEAFF. The CDR3 region has the DNA TGTGCCAGCAGCCGGGGACAGAAGAACACTGAAGCTTTCTTT.

The chain employs TRBV12-3 or TRBV12-4 and TRBJ1-2, with D uncertain. The CDR3 runs 12 residues. V was pared by 6 bases and J by 8 bases, with 13 bases between. CDR3 nucleotides: TGTGCCAGCAGCTTCGGTGCGCGGGGCTACACCTTC. Its translation: CASSFGARGYTF.

The chain joins TRBV7-9 to TRBJ2-7; 10 bases fit TRBD2. Germline-derived CDR1 and CDR2 are SEHNR and FQNEAQ (reference sequence). V shed 1 base and J 6 bases; nucleotides not matched to a gene: 6. The CDR3 extends over 15 amino acids. The CDR3 loop reads CASSLDSGLAVEQYV. The DNA for the CDR3 is TGTGCCAGCAGCTTAGATAGCGGACTAGCGGTCGAGCAGTACGTC.

The J gene is TRBJ2-1, the V gene TRBV3-1 (or the pseudogene TRBV3-2), with a weak D call TRBD2 (5 bases). The germline V gene encodes CDR1 LGHDT and CDR2 YNNKEL (reference sequence). CDR3 length equals 13 residues. V was cut by 4 bases and J by 4 bases, with 8 bases left in between. This CDR3 reads CASSPLGYNEQFF. The DNA for the CDR3 is TGTGCCAGCAGCCCACTAGGATACAATGAGCAGTTCTTC.

This chain joins TRBV3-1 (or the pseudogene TRBV3-2) and TRBJ1-6, with a tentative D call TRBD1 (5 bases). The length of the CDR3 is 13 residues. CDR1 LGHDT and CDR2 YNNKEL come from the germline V gene (reference sequence). The ends were cut back, 3 bases at V and 10 bases at J, with 10 bases in the middle. The CDR3 nucleotides read TGTGCCAGCAGCCAGGGGTGGGGCTCACCCCTCCACTTT. It codes for CASSQGWGSPLHF.

The rearrangement uses TRBV27 and TRBJ2-1; 11 bases map to TRBD2. This CDR3 has 15 amino acids. The germline V gene encodes CDR1 MNHEY and CDR2 SMNVEV (reference sequence). V shed 5 bases, J shed 8 bases, and the junction held 8 bases outside the gene matches. The CDR3 region has the DNA TGTGCCAGCAGTCCGGGGCTAGCGGGGGGTCATGAGCAGTTCTTC. Translation gives CASSPGLAGGHEQFF.

DNA for the CDR3: TGTGCTAGTGGTTTGCCCACAGGGGACGGCTATGGCTACACCTTC. This sequence encodes CASGLPTGDGYGYTF. The chain has TRBV12-5 and TRBJ1-2; 7 bases fit TRBD1. The CDR3 length is 15 residues. Per the germline V gene, CDR1 is LGHNT and CDR2 is FRNRAP. With 2 bases clipped from V and 4 bases from J, the junction kept 7 bases outside the gene matches. Full variable domain (rest looked up from reference TRBV12-5 and TRBJ1-2): DARVTQTPRHKVTEMGQEVTMRCQPILGHNTVFWYRQTMMQGLELLAYFRNRAPLDDSGMPKDRFSAEMPDATLATLKIQPSEPRDSAVYFCASGLPTGDGYGYTFGSGTRLTVV.

The chain is built from TRBV7-8 and TRBJ1-5; possible D gene TRBD1, 5 bases. Germline-derived CDR1 and CDR2 are SGHVS and FQNEAQ. V shed 1 base and J shed 2 bases, with 12 bases lying between them. The CDR3 totals 16 residues. Written as DNA, the CDR3 is TGTGCCAGCAGCTTAGTTGGCAGGGTTGGCAATCAGCCCCAGCATTTT. This sequence encodes CASSLVGRVGNQPQHF. The full variable domain, its missing parts supplied by reference TRBV7-8 and TRBJ1-5, is GAGVSQSPRYKVAKRGQDVALRCDPISGHVSLFWYQQALGQGPEFLTYFQNEAQLDKSGLPSDRFFAERPEGSVSTLKIQRTQQEDSAVYLCASSLVGRVGNQPQHFGDGTRLSIL.

The chain links TRBV27 to TRBJ2-1; TRBD2 is a possible D gene (5 bases). Trimming took 2 bases from V and 0 from J, leaving 11 bases between them. CDR1 and CDR2 (germline): MNHEY, SMNVEV (reference sequence). This CDR3 region has 16 residues. CDR3 in DNA: TGTGCCAGCAGTTTAGGGGAGAGATTCTCCTACAATGAGCAGTTCTTC. Amino acid sequence: CASSLGERFSYNEQFF.

This chain connects TRBV19 to TRBJ2-2, with a weak D call TRBD2 (6 bases). The CDR3 is 14 residues long. Trimming pared 7 bases from V and 6 bases from J, leaving 15 bases between. Germline lookup yields CDR1 LNHDA and CDR2 SQIVND (reference sequence). The CDR3 DNA sequence: TGTGCCAGTATAAGGTTGGGGGGTTCCGGGGAGCTGTTTTTT. Translating it yields CASIRLGGSGELFF.

The rearrangement uses TRBV24-1 and TRBJ2-3, with TRBD2 identical over 14 bases. With V trimmed by 4 bases and J by 1 base, 3 bases remained unmatched. The CDR3 totals 17 residues. Germline V gives CDR1 KGHDR, CDR2 SFDVKD. CDR3 nucleotides: TGTGCCACCAGTGACCCGGGACTAGCGGGGGGCACAGATACGCAGTATTTT. The encoded protein is CATSDPGLAGGTDTQYF.

V is TRBV4-2 and J is TRBJ1-5; D possibly corresponds to TRBD1 (6 bases). V gave up 2 bases and J gave up 5 bases, with 10 bases separating them. Germline V lookup: CDR1 LGHNA, CDR2 YNFKEQ. CDR3 length equals 14 residues. Here the CDR3 reads CASSQQGRDQPQHF. CDR3 bases: TGTGCCAGCAGCCAACAGGGGAGGGATCAGCCCCAGCATTTT.

The V call is TRBV2, the J call TRBJ2-7; D is undetermined. Trimming took 6 bases from V and 0 from J, leaving 6 bases between them. CDR1 SNHLY and CDR2 FYNNEI come from the germline V gene. There are 12 residues in the CDR3. The DNA of the CDR3 is TGTGCCAGCAGCCTCAGCTCCTACGAGCAGTACGTC. Translation: CASSLSSYEQYV.

The V gene is TRBV15, the J gene TRBJ1-5; no definite D call. Looked up from germline, CDR1 is LNHNV and CDR2 is YYDKDF (reference sequence). V lost 4 bases, J lost 4 bases, and 14 bases lay in between. This CDR3 contains 15 residues. The CDR3 coding sequence is TGTGCCACCAGCACGGGGAGGCAGATAAATCAGCCCCAGCATTTT. Translated: CATSTGRQINQPQHF.

The chain joins TRBV27 to TRBJ2-5, with a possible D match to TRBD2 (7 bases). Trimming stripped 6 bases from V and 5 bases from J, with 10 bases between. The CDR3 runs 12 residues. Germline lookup yields CDR1 MNHEY and CDR2 SMNVEV (reference sequence). The CDR3 DNA reads TGTGCCAGCAGCTGGGGGGGCGAGACCCAGTACTTC. It is translated as CASSWGGETQYF.

The chain joins TRBV24-1 to TRBJ2-1; TRBD2 aligns across 7 bases. Trimming took 4 bases from V and 7 from J; bases not matched to a gene: 15. The CDR3 is made up of 17 amino acids. CDR1 and CDR2 (germline): KGHDR, SFDVKD. CDR3 loop: CATSDPTTAGLANEQFF. The CDR3 coding sequence is TGTGCCACCAGTGACCCAACTACAGCGGGATTAGCGAATGAGCAGTTCTTC.

Comment on this clone: Other DNA sequences in the sample encode the same CDR3. This rearrangement joins TRBV19 to TRBJ1-3; no clear D gene. The CDR3 runs 15 residues. Germline CDR1 reads LNHDA; CDR2 reads SQIVND (reference sequence). Trimming removed 6 bases from V and 4 bases from J, with 16 bases in between. In DNA, the CDR3 is TGTGCCAGTAGCCCGACGGAAGTCGGGGGAAACACCATATATTTT. The encoded protein is CASSPTEVGGNTIYF.

This clone was seen a single time. This sequence joins TRBV18 and TRBJ1-5, with D possibly being TRBD1 (6 bases). V was shortened by 3 bases and J by 2 bases, with 14 bases between the two germline ends. Germline V lookup: CDR1 KGHSH, CDR2 LQKENI. CDR3 length equals 16 residues. The CDR3 region has the DNA TGTGCCAGCTCACCCTATTCGGGGGGCGGCAATCAGCCCCAGCATTTT. Its translation is CASSPYSGGGNQPQHF.

The table lists this clone with a few counts. The CDR3 nucleotides are TGCGCCAGCAGCCCCGGGACCGGAGGGTACCAAGAGACCCAGTACTTC. It translates to CASSPGTGGYQETQYF. The genes are TRBV5-1 and TRBJ2-5; the D gene is possibly TRBD2 (6 bases). This CDR3 comprises 16 residues. Trimming took off 4 bases at V and 0 bases at J, with 16 bases between the two ends. The germline CDR1 and CDR2 sequences are SGHRS and YFSETQ.

The chain links TRBV7-9 to TRBJ1-5, with D possibly matching TRBD1 (5 bases). Germline CDR1 and CDR2: SEHNR and FQNEAQ (reference sequence). The length of the CDR3 is 16 residues. Trimming pared 5 bases from V and 4 bases from J, leaving 18 bases between. The CDR3 protein is CASSGIGAGRNQPQHF. The CDR3 bases are TGTGCCAGCAGCGGAATCGGCGCAGGGAGGAATCAGCCCCAGCATTTT.

The J gene is TRBJ1-6, the V gene TRBV6-1; tentative D call: TRBD1 (5 bases). Germline loops: CDR1 MNHNS, CDR2 SASEGT. This CDR3 is 14 amino acids long. V lost 3 bases to trimming and J lost 10 bases, with 13 bases between them. Written as DNA, the CDR3 is TGTGCCAGCAGTGACGGGACGGGGGGGTCACCCCTCCACTTT. It codes for CASSDGTGGSPLHF.

The chain employs TRBV9 and TRBJ2-3; no clear D. This CDR3 spans 16 amino acids. From germline, CDR1 is SGDLS and CDR2 YYNGEE. Trimming removed 0 bases at V and 0 bases at J, with 11 bases between. The chain's CDR3 is CASSVGQSLSTDTQYF. The CDR3 DNA reads as TGTGCCAGCAGCGTAGGGCAGTCATTGAGCACAGATACGCAGTATTTT. Supplemented by reference TRBV9 and TRBJ2-3, the full variable domain reads DSGVTQTPKHLITATGQRVTLRCSPRSGDLSVYWYQQSLDQGLQFLIQYYNGEERAKGNILERFSAQQFPDLHSELNLSSLELGDSALYFCASSVGQSLSTDTQYFGPGTRLTVL.

This rearrangement joins TRBV6-1 to TRBJ1-5; no clear D. The germline V and J ends were trimmed by 3 bases and 6 bases, with 15 bases remaining between them. The CDR3 spans 15 residues. The germline gives CDR1 MNHNS, CDR2 SASEGT. The CDR3 protein is CASSDDFQRGQPQHF. CDR3 bases: TGTGCCAGCAGTGACGATTTTCAACGGGGTCAGCCCCAGCATTTT.

This clone appeared once. J is TRBJ2-7 and V is TRBV6-5; TRBD1 matches 11 bases. CDR3 length: 14 residues. Germline lookup yields CDR1 MNHEY and CDR2 SVGAGI. The V gene end was trimmed by 6 bases and the J gene end by 3 bases; junction bases not matched to a gene: 4. This CDR3 reads CASRRGQGDYEQYF. The CDR3 bases are TGTGCCAGCAGGAGGGGACAGGGGGACTACGAGCAGTACTTC.

The gene calls are TRBV5-5 and TRBJ1-1; a possible D gene is TRBD1 (5 bases). Trimming shortened V by 0 bases and J by 1 base, and 16 bases separated the two germline ends. CDR1 and CDR2 (germline): SGHKS, YYEKEE (reference sequence). The CDR3 totals 17 residues. In nucleotides, the CDR3 is TGTGCCAGCAGCTTGGCCCAGGGTTTTAGGGGGAACACTGAAGCTTTCTTT. This translates into CASSLAQGFRGNTEAFF.

The V gene is TRBV28, the J gene TRBJ2-7; the match to TRBD2 covers 8 bases. Germline values: CDR1 MDHEN, CDR2 SYDVKM. The ends lost 4 bases at V and 2 bases at J; junction bases unmatched: 10. The CDR3 totals 16 residues. This CDR3 reads CASSSRGGIRTYEQYF. The CDR3 region has the DNA TGTGCCAGCAGTTCCCGGGGGGGGATTAGGACCTACGAGCAGTACTTC.

The rearrangement joins TRBV19 to TRBJ2-5; 8 positions agree with TRBD2. Germline V gene lookup returns CDR1 LNHDA and CDR2 SQIVND (reference sequence). The CDR3 totals 14 residues. V was clipped by 5 bases and J by 5 bases; unmatched bases: 7. Here the CDR3 reads CASSSTGGRETQYF. The CDR3 DNA reads TGTGCCAGTAGTTCGACGGGGGGGCGGGAGACCCAGTACTTC.

The V gene is TRBV7-8, the J gene TRBJ2-7, with 7 bases identical to TRBD2. The CDR3 sequence is 15 residues long. Looked up from germline, CDR1 is SGHVS and CDR2 is FQNEAQ. With V trimmed by 4 bases and J by 4 bases, 10 bases remained unmatched. CDR3 loop: CASSSGAGNLYEQYF. The DNA of the CDR3 is TGTGCCAGCAGCTCAGGAGCGGGGAACCTTTACGAGCAGTACTTC. Complete variable domain (other parts from reference TRBV7-8 and TRBJ2-7): GAGVSQSPRYKVAKRGQDVALRCDPISGHVSLFWYQQALGQGPEFLTYFQNEAQLDKSGLPSDRFFAERPEGSVSTLKIQRTQQEDSAVYLCASSSGAGNLYEQYFGPGTRLTVT.